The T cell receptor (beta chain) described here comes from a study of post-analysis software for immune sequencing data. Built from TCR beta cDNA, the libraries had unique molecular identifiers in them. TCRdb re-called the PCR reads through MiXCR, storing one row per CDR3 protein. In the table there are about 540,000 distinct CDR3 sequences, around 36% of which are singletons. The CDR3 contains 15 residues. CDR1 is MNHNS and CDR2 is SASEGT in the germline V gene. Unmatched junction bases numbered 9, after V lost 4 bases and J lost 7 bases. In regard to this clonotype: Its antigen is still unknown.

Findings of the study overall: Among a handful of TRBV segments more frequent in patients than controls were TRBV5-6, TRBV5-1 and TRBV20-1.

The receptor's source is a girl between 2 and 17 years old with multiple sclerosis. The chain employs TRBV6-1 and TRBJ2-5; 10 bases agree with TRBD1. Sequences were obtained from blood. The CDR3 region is CASSVKGQGSGTQYF. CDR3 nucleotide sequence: TGTGCCAGCAGTGTCAAGGGACAGGGGTCAGGGACCCAGTACTTC.